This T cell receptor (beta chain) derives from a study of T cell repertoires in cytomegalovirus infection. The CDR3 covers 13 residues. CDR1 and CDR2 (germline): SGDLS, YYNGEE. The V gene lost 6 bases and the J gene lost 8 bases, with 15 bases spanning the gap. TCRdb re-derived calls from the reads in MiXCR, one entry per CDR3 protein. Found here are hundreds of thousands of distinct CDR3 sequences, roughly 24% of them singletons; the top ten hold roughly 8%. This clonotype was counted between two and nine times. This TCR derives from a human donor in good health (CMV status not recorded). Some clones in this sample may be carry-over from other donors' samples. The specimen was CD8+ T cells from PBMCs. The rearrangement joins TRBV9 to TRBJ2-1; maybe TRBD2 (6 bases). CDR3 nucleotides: TGTGCCAGCAACCTTGGCGGGGTCCATGAGCAGTTCTTC. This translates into CASNLGGVHEQFF.